One and the same sample provided the 27 T cell receptor beta chains below, sequenced in a study of T-cell memory formation after mild COVID-19. TCRdb fed the 5' RACE reads into MiXCR, producing one record per CDR3 protein. In the table there are 300,000 to 400,000 distinct CDR3 sequences, about 15% of which are singletons. Material: PBMCs or a T cell subset sorted from them (not recorded which). The receptors were gathered from a young man who had mild COVID-19 (a few samples of this study predate the infection). Cell type and time point are not known.

The chain carries TRBV6-1 and TRBJ2-3, with 8 bases fitting TRBD2. The CDR3 is 17 residues long. Trimming at V came to 7 bases and at J to 4 bases, leaving 16 bases not matched to a gene. Per the germline V gene, CDR1 is MNHNS and CDR2 is SASEGT. Here the CDR3 DNA reads TGTGCCAGCACCGAAAGGGCCGGGGGGGCCGTCCCAGATACGCAGTATTTT. This translates into CASTERAGGAVPDTQYF.

The genes are TRBV5-1 and TRBJ2-5, with a tentative D call TRBD2 (5 bases). The germline V gene has CDR1 SGHRS and CDR2 YFSETQ. The V gene lost 3 bases and the J gene lost 2 bases, with 8 bases spanning the gap. The CDR3 runs 13 residues. The CDR3 nucleotides read TGCGCCAGCAGCTGGGAGCGGCAAGAGACCCAGTACTTC. Translation: CASSWERQETQYF.

In this sample, this clonotype turned up a few times. The chain combines TRBV3-1 with TRBJ2-1, with a tentative D call TRBD2 (5 bases). Trimming removed 4 bases from V and 2 bases from J, with 12 bases in between. The CDR3 runs 15 residues. The germline V gene has CDR1 LGHDT and CDR2 YNNKEL (reference sequence). CDR3 sequence: CASSLYAGAYNEQFF. CDR3 coding DNA: TGTGCCAGCAGCCTCTACGCGGGTGCCTACAATGAGCAGTTCTTC.

The chain employs TRBV20-1 and TRBJ1-2, with 7 positions matching TRBD1. This CDR3 region has 13 residues. The germline gives CDR1 DFQATT, CDR2 SNEGSKA (reference sequence). V gave up 2 bases and J gave up 7 bases; unmatched junction bases: 7. The CDR3: CSARRGTVSGYTF. The CDR3 bases are TGCAGTGCTAGACGGGGGACAGTCTCTGGCTACACCTTC.

This clonotype appeared a few times. The rearrangement joins TRBV7-3 to TRBJ2-1; 12 bases are shared with TRBD2. Germline CDR1 SGHTA, CDR2 FQGTGA. V lost 4 bases to trimming and J lost 5 bases; unmatched junction nucleotides: 9. This CDR3 spans 17 amino acids. The CDR3 DNA sequence: TGTGCCAGCAGCTCCGGACTAGCGGGGAGACTCGACAATGAGCAGTTCTTC. Its translation: CASSSGLAGRLDNEQFF.

This clonotype was found a few times. V gene TRBV7-2 combines with J gene TRBJ1-2, with 9 bases that match TRBD1. This CDR3 has 15 amino acids. Trimming at V came to 4 bases and at J to 6 bases, leaving 9 bases not matched to a gene. CDR1 and CDR2 (germline): SGHTA, FQGNSA. The CDR3 coding sequence is TGTGCCAGCAGCTATAAACAGGGGGCGGTCGATGGCTACACCTTC. It yields the protein CASSYKQGAVDGYTF.

The chain links TRBV27 to TRBJ1-6; 9 positions match TRBD1. Germline values: CDR1 MNHEY, CDR2 SMNVEV (reference sequence). CDR3 length: 15 amino acids. After removal of 6 bases from V and 6 bases from J, the junction contained 6 bases not matched to a gene. The CDR3 nucleotides are TGTGCCAGCAGCCACATGGGACAGGGTAATTCACCCCTCCACTTT. Its protein is CASSHMGQGNSPLHF.

This clonotype has only a few counts. This sequence joins TRBV20-1 and TRBJ1-5; no clear D. The CDR3 is 12 amino acids. Germline V gene data show CDR1 as DFQATT and CDR2 as SNEGSKA (reference sequence). V was cut by 5 bases and J by 9 bases, with 14 bases left in between. CDR3 coding DNA: TGCAGTGCTCCGGGCCTACAAACGCCCCAGCATTTT. Its translation: CSAPGLQTPQHF.

The genes are TRBV5-1 and TRBJ2-3, with D hard to call. The CDR3 runs to 13 residues. V lost 4 bases, J lost 9 bases, and 15 bases lay in between. Germline V gives CDR1 SGHRS, CDR2 YFSETQ. The CDR3 DNA is TGCGCCAGCAGCGCCCATCCTTTTGAAACGCAGTATTTT. Translation: CASSAHPFETQYF.

A few counts support this clonotype. The genes are TRBV12-3 or TRBV12-4 and TRBJ2-2; D is unclear. Deletions cut 8 bases from V and 3 bases from J, with 4 bases between. This CDR3 region has 11 residues. CDR3 sequence reads: CASRYTGELFF. The CDR3, as DNA: TGTGCCAGCCGGTACACCGGGGAGCTGTTTTTT.

In this sample, this clonotype turned up a few times. The rearrangement uses TRBV15 and TRBJ2-3; 7 nucleotides match TRBD2. Germline lookup yields CDR1 LNHNV and CDR2 YYDKDF (reference sequence). V shed 5 bases, J shed 2 bases, and the junction held 10 bases outside the gene matches. The CDR3 has 16 amino acids. CDR3 sequence reads: CATSGGKRGTTDTQYF. The CDR3 nucleotides read TGTGCCACCAGCGGGGGGAAGCGGGGAACCACAGATACGCAGTATTTT.

This clonotype was observed a handful of times. The chain is built from TRBV15 and TRBJ1-5; 8 bases align to TRBD1. Per the germline V gene, CDR1 is LNHNV and CDR2 is YYDKDF (reference sequence). The CDR3 sequence is 12 residues long. Trimming removed 9 bases from V and 6 bases from J; junction bases left unmatched: 4. CDR3 sequence: CATDRACQPQHF. Here the CDR3 DNA reads TGTGCCACGGACAGGGCGTGTCAGCCCCAGCATTTT.

The V gene is TRBV6-1, the J gene TRBJ2-7; D not resolved. Trimming pared 3 bases from V and 4 bases from J, leaving 7 bases between. Germline CDR1 MNHNS, CDR2 SASEGT. This CDR3 region has 12 residues. The CDR3 bases are TGTGCCAGCAGTGAGACCTTATACGAGCAGTACTTC. This codes for CASSETLYEQYF.

A few counts support this clonotype. This chain connects TRBV7-9 to TRBJ1-6, with 8 nucleotides matching TRBD1. The CDR3 totals 17 residues. The V gene's germline CDR1 is SEHNR and CDR2 FQNEAQ (reference sequence). After removal of 5 bases from V and 4 bases from J, the junction contained 10 bases not matched to a gene. The CDR3 sequence is CASSRLGTGAYNSPLHF. The DNA for the CDR3 is TGTGCCAGCAGCCGACTCGGGACAGGAGCTTATAATTCACCCCTCCACTTT.

The chain employs TRBV7-3 and TRBJ2-5, with 8 nucleotides matching TRBD1. There are 14 residues in the CDR3. V lost 4 bases to trimming and J lost 5 bases; unmatched junction nucleotides: 6. In germline, CDR1 is SGHTA, CDR2 FQGTGA. The CDR3 DNA follows: TGTGCCAGCAGCTCCCTGACAGGGGACGAGACCCAGTACTTC. Protein product: CASSSLTGDETQYF.

The V call is TRBV4-1, the J call TRBJ1-5; the match to TRBD1 covers 8 bases. V lost 4 bases, J lost 1 base, and 6 bases stayed unmatched. Germline V lookup: CDR1 MGHRA, CDR2 YSYEKL. The CDR3 spans 16 residues. CDR3 DNA: TGCGCCAGCAGCCTCCGGACAGGGCCGAGCAATCAGCCCCAGCATTTT. It codes for CASSLRTGPSNQPQHF.

This clonotype turned up a few times. CDR3 residues: CASSSPPGNTGELFF. The CDR3 nucleotides are TGTGCCAGCAGCTCCCCCCCTGGGAACACCGGGGAGCTGTTTTTT. This rearrangement joins TRBV11-2 to TRBJ2-2, with unresolved D. Germline values: CDR1 SGHAT, CDR2 FQNNGV. CDR3 size: 15 residues. The V and J ends lost 4 bases and 1 base respectively, with 10 bases between them.

Only a few counts were recorded for this clonotype. This may be a read error: a much more frequent sequence differs by one nucleotide. The V and J genes are TRBV5-1 and TRBJ2-3; D is possibly TRBD1 (6 bases). The CDR3 loop spans 16 amino acids. Germline CDR1 SGHRS, CDR2 YFSETQ. V lost 3 bases, J lost 3 bases, and 17 bases lay in between. This CDR3 reads CASSWMSGDQTDTQYF. The CDR3 region has the DNA TGCGCCAGCAGCTGGATGTCAGGGGATCAGACAGATACGCAGTATTTT.

V is TRBV3-1 and J is TRBJ2-7; D unclear. V lost 5 bases, J lost 7 bases, and 15 bases lay in between. Germline assignment: CDR1 LGHDT and CDR2 YNNKEL (reference sequence). CDR3 length equals 13 residues. The CDR3 is CASSSGWGWEQYV. CDR3 in DNA: TGTGCCAGCAGCTCAGGATGGGGTTGGGAGCAGTACGTC.

The V call is TRBV23-1, the J call TRBJ2-7; D remains unclear. TRBV23-1 is classed as an ORF, of uncertain function. The CDR3 extends over 13 amino acids. CDR3 nucleotides: TGCGCTTCGACGGGCCTATTTCCCTACGAGCAGTACGTC. It encodes CASTGLFPYEQYV.

This sequence joins TRBV9 and TRBJ1-1, with D possibly TRBD1 on 5 matching bases. With 3 bases removed from V and 0 bases from J, the gap between germline ends came to 15 bases. Germline V lookup: CDR1 SGDLS, CDR2 YYNGEE. The CDR3 has 16 amino acids. The CDR3 sequence: CASSGGGLAMNTEAFF. Written as DNA, the CDR3 is TGTGCCAGCAGCGGTGGGGGTCTGGCCATGAACACTGAAGCTTTCTTT.

Many counts were recorded for this clonotype. This chain links TRBV7-2 with TRBJ2-5, with unresolved D. Per germline, CDR1 SGHTA and CDR2 FQGNSA. Trimming pared 1 base from V and 5 bases from J, leaving 23 bases between. The CDR3 has 18 residues. The CDR3 sequence is CASSLGSARPSNEETQYF. CDR3 sequence (DNA): TGTGCCAGCAGCTTAGGGAGCGCCAGACCCTCAAATGAGGAGACCCAGTACTTC.

The chain couples TRBV19 to TRBJ1-5, with D possibly TRBD1 on 5 matching bases. Germline CDR1 reads LNHDA; CDR2 reads SQIVND (reference sequence). With 4 bases removed from V and 2 bases from J, the gap between germline ends came to 15 bases. This CDR3 is 16 amino acids long. The CDR3 DNA is TGTGCCAGTAGTAAGGACGTAGGGGTTCGCAATCAGCCCCAGCATTTT. Its protein is CASSKDVGVRNQPQHF.

This chain uses TRBV7-2 with TRBJ2-1, with no clear D. This CDR3 region has 21 residues. With 1 base removed from V and 2 bases from J, the gap between germline ends came to 27 bases. CDR1 and CDR2 (germline): SGHTA, FQGNSA. CDR3 DNA: TGTGCCAGCAGCTTAGTGGCAGGCAAGAAGGGTAGGTTCTCCCCCTACAATGAGCAGTTCTTC. Its translation is CASSLVAGKKGRFSPYNEQFF. Based on the CDR3 plus reference TRBV7-2 and TRBJ2-1, the full variable domain is GAGVSQSPSNKVTEKGKDVELRCDPISGHTALYWYRQSLGQGLEFLIYFQGNSAPDKSGLPSDRFSAERTGGSVSTLTIQRTQQEDSAVYLCASSLVAGKKGRFSPYNEQFFGPGTRLTVL.

V usage is TRBV6-5 and J usage is TRBJ1-1; no reliable D call. The CDR3 loop spans 13 amino acids. The V end was cut by 4 bases, the J end by 3 bases, with 9 bases between. The germline V gene has CDR1 MNHEY and CDR2 SVGAGI. CDR3 sequence: CASSLFVYTEAFF. In nucleotides, the CDR3 is TGTGCCAGCAGTTTATTCGTCTACACTGAAGCTTTCTTT.

A few counts support this clonotype. The chain links TRBV5-5 to TRBJ2-1; D not certain. The germline gives CDR1 SGHKS, CDR2 YYEKEE (reference sequence). With 0 bases removed from V and 11 bases from J, the gap between germline ends came to 12 bases. This CDR3 is 13 amino acids long. This chain's CDR3 is CASSLGVQSQQFF. CDR3 in DNA: TGTGCCAGCAGCTTGGGGGTTCAGAGTCAGCAGTTCTTC. The variable domain in full, with the rest retrieved from reference TRBV5-5 and TRBJ2-1, is DAGVTQSPTHLIKTRGQQVTLRCSPISGHKSVSWYQQVLGQGPQFIFQYYEKEERGRGNFPDRFSARQFPNYSSELNVNALLLGDSALYLCASSLGVQSQQFFGPGTRLTVL.

The CDR3 sequence: CASSLSTTGELFF. The CDR3 coding sequence is TGTGCCAGCAGCTTATCGACGACCGGGGAGCTGTTTTTT. The gene calls are TRBV11-2 and TRBJ2-2; no reliable D call. The CDR3 spans 13 residues. Trimming removed 2 bases from V and 5 bases from J, with 6 bases in between. Per the germline V gene, CDR1 is SGHAT and CDR2 is FQNNGV. The variable domain in full, with the rest retrieved from reference TRBV11-2 and TRBJ2-2, is EAGVAQSPRYKIIEKRQSVAFWCNPISGHATLYWYQQILGQGPKLLIQFQNNGVVDDSQLPKDRFSAERLKGVDSTLKIQPAKLEDSAVYLCASSLSTTGELFFGEGSRLTVL.